This T cell receptor beta chain was retrieved from a study of blood T cell repertoires in COVID-19. Study context: From the United States, Italy and Spain came samples of acute and convalescent COVID-19. Sample material is recorded as cDNA or gDNA derived from T cells, B-cell-depleted T cells, or PBMCs.

CDR1 is MNHEY and CDR2 is SMNVEV in the germline V gene (reference sequence). Trimming removed 2 bases from V and 8 bases from J, with 15 bases in between. The CDR3 runs to 14 residues. Cohorts were assigned according to the clinical history that participants reported. The protocol was immunoSEQ multiplex PCR, while the TCRdb copy is restricted to in-frame clones and leaves out a portion. The sample yields 400,000 to 550,000 clones, roughly 85% seen once. The receptor comes from a woman younger than 30 with acute COVID-19. Material: PBMCs or T cells enriched from blood (not recorded which). The chain carries TRBV27 and TRBJ1-2; D possibly corresponds to TRBD1 (6 bases). In nucleotides, the CDR3 is TGTGCCAGCAGTTTAGTGGCAGGGGAGGGCGGCTACACCTTC. Translation: CASSLVAGEGGYTF.